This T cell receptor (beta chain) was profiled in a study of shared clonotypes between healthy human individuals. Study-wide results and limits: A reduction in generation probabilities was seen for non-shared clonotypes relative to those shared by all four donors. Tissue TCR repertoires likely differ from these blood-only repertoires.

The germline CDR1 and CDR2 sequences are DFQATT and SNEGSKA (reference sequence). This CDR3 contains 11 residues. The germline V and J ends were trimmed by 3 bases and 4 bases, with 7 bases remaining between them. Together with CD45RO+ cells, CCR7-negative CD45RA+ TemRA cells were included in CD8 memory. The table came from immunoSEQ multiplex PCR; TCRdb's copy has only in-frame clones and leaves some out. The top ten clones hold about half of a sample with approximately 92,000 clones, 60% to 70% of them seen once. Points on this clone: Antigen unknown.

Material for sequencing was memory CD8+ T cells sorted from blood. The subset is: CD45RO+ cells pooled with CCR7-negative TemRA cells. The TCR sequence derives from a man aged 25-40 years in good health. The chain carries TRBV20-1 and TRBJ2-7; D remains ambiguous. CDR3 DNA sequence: TGCAGTGCTAGTCCCGGTTACGAGCAGTACTTC. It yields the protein CSASPGYEQYF.